The clone carrying this T cell receptor (beta chain) was seen once. Here the CDR3 omits its conserved ending phenylalanine or tryptophan, so a read error is the likely source. V dropped 0 bases and J dropped 1; count of bases not matched to a gene: 4. The germline V gene encodes CDR1 LNHNV and CDR2 YYDKDF (reference sequence). The CDR3 totals 16 residues. The data were taken from a study of identical twins. Via MiXCR, TCRdb re-called the 5' RACE reads, giving one row per CDR3 protein. The sample lists 520,000 or so distinct CDR3 sequences, less than 25% occurring once. The same specimen was also included in a second study, on T cells expressing NK-cell markers. That paper adds: One of the eight sequenced donors was seronegative, whereas the other seven were HCMV-seropositive. The CD3+CD56-NKG2C+ fraction of a few donors was likewise dominated by these clonotypes.

The source material was CD4+ T cells sorted from blood. V usage is TRBV15 and J usage is TRBJ2-7; TRBD2 agrees at 9 bases. The origin of this receptor is a woman between 18 and 29 years old in good health. Written as DNA, the CDR3 is TGTGCCACCAGCAGAGATAGCGGGAGTGGGTCCTACGAGCAGTACTTG. Translating it yields CATSRDSGSGSYEQYL.